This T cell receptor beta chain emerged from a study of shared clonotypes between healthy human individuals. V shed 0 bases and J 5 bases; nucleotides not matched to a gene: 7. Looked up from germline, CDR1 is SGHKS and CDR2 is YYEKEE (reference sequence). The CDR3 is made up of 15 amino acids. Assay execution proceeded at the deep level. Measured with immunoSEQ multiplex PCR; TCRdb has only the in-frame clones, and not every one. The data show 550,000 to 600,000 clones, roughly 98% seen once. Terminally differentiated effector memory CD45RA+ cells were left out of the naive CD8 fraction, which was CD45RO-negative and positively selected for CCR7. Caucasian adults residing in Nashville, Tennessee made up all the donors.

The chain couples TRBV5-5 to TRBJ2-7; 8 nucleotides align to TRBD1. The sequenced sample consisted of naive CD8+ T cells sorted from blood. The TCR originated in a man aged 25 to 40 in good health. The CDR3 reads CASSLGNRGLNEQYF. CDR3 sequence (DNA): TGTGCCAGCAGCTTGGGAAACAGGGGGTTGAACGAGCAGTACTTC.